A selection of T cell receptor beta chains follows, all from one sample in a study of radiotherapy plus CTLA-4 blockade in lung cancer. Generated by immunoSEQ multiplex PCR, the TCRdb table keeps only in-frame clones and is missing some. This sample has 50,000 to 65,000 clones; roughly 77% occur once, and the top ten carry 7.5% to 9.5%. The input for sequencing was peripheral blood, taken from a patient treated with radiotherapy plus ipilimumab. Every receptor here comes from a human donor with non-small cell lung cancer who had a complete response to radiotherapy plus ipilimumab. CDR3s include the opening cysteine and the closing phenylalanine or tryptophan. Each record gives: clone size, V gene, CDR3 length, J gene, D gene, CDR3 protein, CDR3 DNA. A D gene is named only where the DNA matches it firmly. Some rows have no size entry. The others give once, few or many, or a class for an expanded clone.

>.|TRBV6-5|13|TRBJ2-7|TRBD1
CASSGAGTDEQYF
TGTGCCAGCAGCGGAGCAGGGACAGACGAGCAGTACTTC
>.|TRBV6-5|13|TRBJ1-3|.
CASSYSGGNTIYF
TGTGCCAGCAGTTACTCCGGGGGAAACACCATATATTTT
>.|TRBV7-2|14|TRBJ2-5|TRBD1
CASSSRGSQETQYF
TGTGCCAGCAGCTCCAGGGGGTCCCAAGAGACCCAGTACTTC
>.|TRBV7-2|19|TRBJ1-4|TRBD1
CASSSLGQGNRATNEKLFF
TGTGCCAGCAGCTCCTTAGGACAGGGGAACCGCGCAACTAATGAAAAACTGTTTTTT
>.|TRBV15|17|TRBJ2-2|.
CATSRVLRQGDTGELFF
TGTGCCACCAGCAGAGTGTTGAGACAAGGGGACACCGGGGAGCTGTTTTTT
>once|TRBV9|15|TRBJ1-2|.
CASSLRLQGIGGYTF
TGTGCCAGCAGCCTACGATTACAGGGAATAGGCGGCTACACCTTC
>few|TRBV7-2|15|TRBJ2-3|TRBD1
CASSLVRGRTDTQYF
TGTGCCAGCAGCTTAGTAAGGGGGCGCACAGATACGCAGTATTTT
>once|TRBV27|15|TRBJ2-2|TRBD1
CASSKDRGPTGELFF
TGTGCCAGCAGTAAGGACAGGGGGCCCACCGGGGAGCTGTTTTTT
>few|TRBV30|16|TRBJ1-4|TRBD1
CAWSYETGGLNEKLFF
TGTGCCTGGAGTTATGAGACAGGGGGACTTAATGAAAAACTGTTTTTT
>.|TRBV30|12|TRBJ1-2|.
CAWETGIYGYTF
TGTGCCTGGGAAACAGGGATCTATGGCTACACCTTC
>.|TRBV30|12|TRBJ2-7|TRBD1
CAWSPDRDEQYF
TGTGCCTGGAGCCCAGACAGGGACGAGCAGTACTTC
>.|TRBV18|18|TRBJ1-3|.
CASSPPGGLGRAGNTIYF
TGTGCCAGCTCACCACCCGGTGGATTGGGCAGGGCGGGAAACACCATATATTTT
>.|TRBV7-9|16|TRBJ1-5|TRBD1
CASSPTGTGVREPQHF
TGTGCCAGCAGTCCAACCGGGACAGGGGTAAGGGAGCCCCAGCATTTT
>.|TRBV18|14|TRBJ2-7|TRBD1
CASSPRQGDYEQYF
TGTGCCAGCTCACCGCGACAGGGCGACTACGAGCAGTACTTC
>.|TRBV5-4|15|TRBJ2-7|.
CASSLGYAGDYEQYF
TGTGCCAGCAGCTTGGGGTACGCAGGGGACTACGAGCAGTACTTC
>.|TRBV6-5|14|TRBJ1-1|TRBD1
CASSTDRVNTEAFF
TGTGCCAGCAGCACGGACAGGGTGAACACTGAAGCTTTCTTT
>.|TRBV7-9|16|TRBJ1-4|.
CASSYTDTSTNEKLFF
TGTGCCAGCAGCTACACGGACACCTCAACTAATGAAAAACTGTTTTTT
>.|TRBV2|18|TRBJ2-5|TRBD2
CASRGLGLASGDLRAQYF
TGTGCCAGCAGGGGTTTAGGCCTAGCTAGCGGAGATTTGAGGGCCCAGTACTTC
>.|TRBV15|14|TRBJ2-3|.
CATRRAFREDTQYF
TGTGCCACCAGGAGAGCCTTCAGGGAAGATACGCAGTATTTT
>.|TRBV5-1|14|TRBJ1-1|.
CASSFMGGNTEAFF
TGCGCCAGCAGCTTCATGGGGGGGAACACTGAAGCTTTCTTT
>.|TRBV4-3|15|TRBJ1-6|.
CASSQAQGFNSPLHF
TGCGCCAGCAGCCAGGCCCAGGGTTTCAATTCACCCCTCCACTTT
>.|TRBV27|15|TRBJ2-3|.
CASSFRYRKTDTQYF
TGTGCCAGCAGTTTCCGCTACAGGAAAACAGATACGCAGTATTTT
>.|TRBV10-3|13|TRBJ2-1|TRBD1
CAIRQGAHNEQFF
TGTGCCATCAGGCAGGGGGCCCACAATGAGCAGTTCTTC